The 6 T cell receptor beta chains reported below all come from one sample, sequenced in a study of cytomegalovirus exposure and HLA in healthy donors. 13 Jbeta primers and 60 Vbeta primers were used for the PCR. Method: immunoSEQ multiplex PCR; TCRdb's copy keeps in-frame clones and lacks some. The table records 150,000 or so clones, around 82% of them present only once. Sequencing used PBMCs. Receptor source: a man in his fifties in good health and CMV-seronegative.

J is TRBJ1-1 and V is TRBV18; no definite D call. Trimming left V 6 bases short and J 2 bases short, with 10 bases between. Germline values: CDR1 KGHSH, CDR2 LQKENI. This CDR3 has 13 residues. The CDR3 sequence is CASSSQFNTEAFF. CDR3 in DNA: TGTGCCAGCTCGTCCCAGTTTAACACTGAAGCTTTCTTT.

This CDR3 is CASSYSPAQDSSEQYF. DNA of the CDR3: TGTGCCAGCAGTTACTCCCCCGCACAGGATAGCTCCGAGCAGTACTTC. The V call is TRBV6-5, the J call TRBJ2-7; D is perhaps TRBD1 (5 bases). Trimming removed 0 bases from V and 6 bases from J, with 18 bases in between. The CDR3 is 16 residues long. Germline V gene lookup returns CDR1 MNHEY and CDR2 SVGAGI.

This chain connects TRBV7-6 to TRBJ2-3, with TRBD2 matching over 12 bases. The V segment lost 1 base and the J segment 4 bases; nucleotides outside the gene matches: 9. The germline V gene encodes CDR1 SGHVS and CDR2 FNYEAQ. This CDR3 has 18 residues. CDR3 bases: TGTGCCAGCAGCTTAGGGGACCTAGCGGGGGGGCCCTCAGATACGCAGTATTTT. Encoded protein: CASSLGDLAGGPSDTQYF.

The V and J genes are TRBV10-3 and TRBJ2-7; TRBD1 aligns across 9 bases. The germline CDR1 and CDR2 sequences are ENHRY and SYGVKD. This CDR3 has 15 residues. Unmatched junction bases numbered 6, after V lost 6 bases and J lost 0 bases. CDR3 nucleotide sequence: TGTGCCATCAGAAGCGGACAGGGGAACTCCTACGAGCAGTACTTC. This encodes CAIRSGQGNSYEQYF.

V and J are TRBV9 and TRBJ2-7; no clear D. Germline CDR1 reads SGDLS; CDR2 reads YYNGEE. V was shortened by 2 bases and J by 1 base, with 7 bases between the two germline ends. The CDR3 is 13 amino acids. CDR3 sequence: CASSVAESYEQYF. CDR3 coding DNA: TGTGCCAGCAGCGTCGCGGAATCCTACGAGCAGTACTTC.

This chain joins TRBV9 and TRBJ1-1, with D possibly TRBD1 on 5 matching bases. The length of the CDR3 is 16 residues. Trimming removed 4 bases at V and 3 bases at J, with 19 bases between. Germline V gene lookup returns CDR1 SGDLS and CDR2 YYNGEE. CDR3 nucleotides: TGTGCCAGCAGCCCCCGGTATGTGGGAGGGGACACTGAAGCTTTCTTT. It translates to CASSPRYVGGDTEAFF.